The clone carrying this T cell receptor beta chain was counted between two and nine times. These data originate in a study of T-cell reconstitution after alpha-beta-depleted transplantation in children. The V and J ends lost 6 bases and 3 bases, in that order; junction bases with no gene match: 5. Germline CDR1 and CDR2: MNHEY and SVGAGI. The CDR3 totals 17 residues. Unique molecular identifiers were incorporated when the TCRbeta library was constructed. One entry per CDR3 protein, called by TCRdb with MiXCR from the PCR reads. This table has hundreds of thousands of distinct CDR3 sequences, 9.9% appearing once.

The sample here was PBMCs from the stem cell graft donor, taken from the stem cell graft. The sequence came from a human donor who donated a stem cell graft to a child with SCID. The J gene is TRBJ2-2, the V gene TRBV6-5; 15 bases are shared with TRBD2. In DNA form, the CDR3 reads TGTGCCAGCAGACGGGGACTAGCGGGGGGTGACACCGGGGAGCTGTTTTTT. Its translation: CASRRGLAGGDTGELFF.